These 19 T cell receptor beta chains were all obtained from the same sample, sequenced in a study of cytomegalovirus exposure and HLA in healthy donors. The PCR made use of 60 Vbeta and 13 Jbeta primers. Profiled with immunoSEQ multiplex PCR; TCRdb holds only in-frame clones, not every one. In the table there are tens of thousands of clones, around two thirds of which are singletons. The source material was PBMCs. The source of these receptors is a young man in good health and CMV-seronegative.

This chain uses TRBV12-5 with TRBJ2-7, with 14 bases lining up with TRBD2. V was clipped by 5 bases and J by 6 bases; unmatched bases: 12. Germline V gene data show CDR1 as LGHNT and CDR2 as FRNRAP. The CDR3 totals 17 residues. In DNA form, the CDR3 reads TGTGCTAGTGGTCCCTTTCCGGGACTAGCGGGAGTAGGCGAGCAGTACTTC. Protein: CASGPFPGLAGVGEQYF.

The chain links TRBV6-1 to TRBJ2-1, with TRBD2 matching 7 bases. CDR3 size: 17 residues. CDR1 is MNHNS, CDR2 SASEGT, per germline. The trim removed 4 bases at V and 1 base at J, leaving 10 bases unmatched. The CDR3 loop is CASSGGRGVGSYNEQFF. CDR3 DNA: TGTGCCAGCAGTGGGGGACGGGGGGTCGGTTCCTACAATGAGCAGTTCTTC.

The chain recombines TRBV15 with TRBJ1-5; no clear D gene. CDR3 length equals 12 residues. Per the germline V gene, CDR1 is LNHNV and CDR2 is YYDKDF (reference sequence). V was pared by 8 bases and J by 6 bases, with 11 bases between. CDR3 residues: CATSSGRQPQHF. The CDR3 nucleotides read TGTGCCACCTCTTCGGGTCGTCAGCCCCAGCATTTT.

This clone was found a few times. This chain connects TRBV6-5 to TRBJ1-5, with 7 bases fitting TRBD1. V dropped 6 bases and J dropped 7; count of bases not matched to a gene: 9. CDR3 length: 14 amino acids. Germline V lookup: CDR1 MNHEY, CDR2 SVGAGI. Here the CDR3 DNA reads TGTGCCAGCAGCCCAACAGGGGTAGGACAGCCCCAGCATTTT. Protein product: CASSPTGVGQPQHF.

The V call is TRBV13, the J call TRBJ2-3; 10 bases map to TRBD2. V dropped 5 bases and J dropped 4; count of bases not matched to a gene: 12. CDR1 is PRHDT and CDR2 is FYEKMQ in the germline V gene (reference sequence). The CDR3 runs 17 residues. CDR3 coding DNA: TGTGCCAGCAGCCACCCTTGGGCTAGCGGGGGTCCAGATACGCAGTATTTT. It yields the protein CASSHPWASGGPDTQYF.

The V and J genes are TRBV18 and TRBJ2-4; weak D call: TRBD2 (6 bases). CDR3 size: 13 residues. Germline V gene sequence: CDR1 KGHSH, CDR2 LQKENI. V lost 0 bases to trimming and J lost 7 bases, with 7 bases between them. DNA for the CDR3: TGTGCCAGCTCACCACCTGGAGGGAACATTCAGTACTTC. Protein: CASSPPGGNIQYF.

The rearrangement uses TRBV6-5 and TRBJ2-2, with D uncertain. V gave up 0 bases and J gave up 0 bases, with 8 bases separating them. The CDR3 totals 16 residues. CDR1 MNHEY and CDR2 SVGAGI come from the germline V gene. As DNA, the CDR3 is TGTGCCAGCAGTTACTCGAGAGGCGCGAACACCGGGGAGCTGTTTTTT. Translating it yields CASSYSRGANTGELFF.

V is TRBV28 and J is TRBJ1-1, with no clear D. CDR1 and CDR2 from the germline V gene are MDHEN and SYDVKM. The V end lost 7 bases, the J end lost 0 bases, and 6 bases lay between the germline ends. The CDR3 has 12 residues. This chain's CDR3 is CASKQLNTEAFF. Here the CDR3 DNA reads TGTGCCAGCAAACAGTTGAACACTGAAGCTTTCTTT.

The chain has TRBV6-5 and TRBJ1-1; D not resolved. The CDR3 covers 11 residues. Trimming removed 7 bases at V and 4 bases at J, with 7 bases between. Germline V CDR1 and CDR2: MNHEY, SVGAGI. For the CDR3, the DNA is TGTGCCAGCATCTTTAGCACTGAAGCTTTCTTT. Translating it yields CASIFSTEAFF.

This clone was seen only once. J is TRBJ1-3 and V is TRBV10-3; 8 nucleotides agree with TRBD1. Germline CDR1 reads ENHRY; CDR2 reads SYGVKD. The CDR3 length is 15 residues. The ends lost 6 bases at V and 4 bases at J; junction bases unmatched: 8. The CDR3 DNA reads TGTGCCATCAGGTACAGGGGGATGGAAGGAAACACCATATATTTT. Translating it yields CAIRYRGMEGNTIYF.

The rearrangement joins TRBV10-3 to TRBJ1-1; 9 positions agree with TRBD1. There are 13 residues in the CDR3. Per the germline V gene, CDR1 is ENHRY and CDR2 is SYGVKD. The V segment lost 9 bases and the J segment 4 bases; nucleotides outside the gene matches: 6. The DNA of the CDR3 is TGTGCCATTCGGACAGGGGATTCCACTGAAGCTTTCTTT. It codes for CAIRTGDSTEAFF.

The chain links TRBV2 to TRBJ2-2; a possible D gene is TRBD2 (6 bases). The CDR3 has 13 residues. Germline loops: CDR1 SNHLY, CDR2 FYNNEI. V gave up 6 bases and J gave up 7 bases, with 12 bases separating them. The CDR3 sequence: CASRREPLGELFF. Here the CDR3 DNA reads TGTGCCAGCAGACGGGAGCCCCTCGGGGAGCTGTTTTTT.

This chain connects TRBV9 to TRBJ2-5; 13 nucleotides agree with TRBD2. The germline V gene has CDR1 SGDLS and CDR2 YYNGEE. Trimming cost V 4 bases and J 5 bases; bases outside gene matches: 8. The CDR3 covers 16 residues. In DNA form, the CDR3 reads TGTGCCAGCAGCCCACGGACTAGCGGGAGTGGGGAGACCCAGTACTTC. It translates to CASSPRTSGSGETQYF.

This clone was seen a single time. CDR3 sequence reads: CASSLTETFYEQYF. In DNA form, the CDR3 reads TGTGCCAGCTCACTTACAGAGACCTTCTACGAGCAGTACTTC. The chain recombines TRBV18 with TRBJ2-5; no clear D gene. The DNA end lines up better with TRBJ2-7; the J call may be wrong. The germline V gene has CDR1 KGHSH and CDR2 LQKENI. The CDR3 sequence is 14 residues long.

The gene calls are TRBV7-3 and TRBJ2-1; 12 bases are shared with TRBD2. CDR3 length: 19 amino acids. Germline-derived CDR1 and CDR2 are SGHTA and FQGTGA. The V and J ends lost 1 base and 9 bases, in that order; junction bases with no gene match: 16. The CDR3: CASSLKASASGRAVIEQFF. CDR3 sequence (DNA): TGTGCCAGCAGCTTAAAGGCTTCGGCTAGCGGGAGGGCTGTGATTGAGCAGTTCTTC.

The chain joins TRBV2 to TRBJ1-6; TRBD1 might be the D (5 bases). Between the trimmed V and J ends, which lost 4 bases and 9 bases, there was a span of 10 bases. Germline CDR1 and CDR2: SNHLY and FYNNEI. The CDR3 runs to 13 residues. CDR3 sequence (DNA): TGTGCCAGCAGTGGTGAGCAGGGTTCACCCCTCCACTTT. Its translation is CASSGEQGSPLHF.

This clone has a single count. The CDR3 reads CASRAPWTQETQYF. The DNA for the CDR3 is TGTGCCAGCAGGGCCCCGTGGACTCAAGAGACCCAGTACTTC. This rearrangement joins TRBV11-2 to TRBJ2-5; D is perhaps TRBD2 (5 bases). Germline CDR1 SGHAT, CDR2 FQNNGV. This CDR3 comprises 14 residues. Between the trimmed V and J ends, which lost 6 bases and 2 bases, there was a span of 13 bases.

The gene calls are TRBV10-3 and TRBJ2-3, with 8 nucleotides matching TRBD2. This CDR3 region has 14 residues. CDR1 and CDR2 from the germline V gene are ENHRY and SYGVKD. The V segment lost 6 bases and the J segment 5 bases; nucleotides outside the gene matches: 7. CDR3 nucleotides: TGTGCCATCAGGACGGGAGGGCCGGGAGATACGCAGTATTTT. Translation gives CAIRTGGPGDTQYF.

The genes are TRBV6-6 and TRBJ1-1; D unclear. Trimming removed 5 bases at V and 1 base at J, with 8 bases between. Per the germline V gene, CDR1 is MNHNY and CDR2 is SVGAGI (reference sequence). This CDR3 is 13 amino acids long. The CDR3 sequence is CASSLRSNTEAFF. CDR3 sequence (DNA): TGTGCCAGCAGTCTGCGGTCGAACACTGAAGCTTTCTTT.